This T cell receptor beta chain was observed in a study of cytomegalovirus exposure and HLA in healthy donors. In germline, CDR1 is MNHEY, CDR2 SVGAGI. This CDR3 has 14 residues. The V end lost 5 bases, the J end lost 3 bases, and 13 bases lay between the germline ends. Primers: 60 Vbeta forward and 13 Jbeta reverse. The assay was immunoSEQ multiplex PCR, and TCRdb's table has in-frame clones only and misses some. The sample lists 180,000 or so clones, around 80% occurring once. The chain joins TRBV6-5 to TRBJ1-1; perhaps TRBD1 as D (6 bases). This clonotype was sampled from a man in his late teens or twenties in good health and CMV-seronegative. The specimen was PBMCs. CDR3 in amino acids: CASSPTYRDTEAFF. The CDR3 bases are TGTGCCAGCAGTCCGACATACAGGGACACTGAAGCTTTCTTT.